The TCR beta chain described here comes from a study of cytomegalovirus exposure and HLA in healthy donors. The PCR employed 60 Vbeta primers together with 13 Jbeta primers. Produced via immunoSEQ multiplex PCR; TCRdb's table is partial and in-frame only. The profile shows approximately 170,000 clones, roughly 84% of them singletons. V lost 1 base to trimming and J lost 7 bases, with 14 bases between them. CDR3 length equals 15 residues. Germline values: CDR1 MGHRA, CDR2 YSYEKL. The sample was PBMCs. The chain joins TRBV4-1 to TRBJ2-1, with D tentatively TRBD2 (6 bases). This clonotype was obtained from a boy younger than 10 in good health and CMV-seronegative. In DNA form, the CDR3 reads TGCGCCAGCAGCCAAGCTCGGGGGAGAGGGAATGAGCAGTTCTTC. Protein: CASSQARGRGNEQFF.